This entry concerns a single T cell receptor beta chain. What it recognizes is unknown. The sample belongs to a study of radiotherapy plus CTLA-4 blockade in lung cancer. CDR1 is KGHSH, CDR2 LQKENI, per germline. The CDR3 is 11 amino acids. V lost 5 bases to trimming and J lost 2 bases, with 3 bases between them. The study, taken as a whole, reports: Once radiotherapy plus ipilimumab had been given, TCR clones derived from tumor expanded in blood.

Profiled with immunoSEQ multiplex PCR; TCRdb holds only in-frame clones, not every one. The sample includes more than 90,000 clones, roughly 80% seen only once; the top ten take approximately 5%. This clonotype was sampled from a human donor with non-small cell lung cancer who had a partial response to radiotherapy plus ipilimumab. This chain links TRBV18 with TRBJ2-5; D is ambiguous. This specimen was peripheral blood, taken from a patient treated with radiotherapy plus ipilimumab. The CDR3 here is CASSLQETQYF. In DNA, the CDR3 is TGTGCCAGCTCATTACAAGAGACCCAGTACTTC. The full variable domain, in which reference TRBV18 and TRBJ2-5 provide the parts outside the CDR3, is NAGVMQNPRHLVRRRGQEARLRCSPMKGHSHVYWYRQLPEEGLKFMVYLQKENIIDESGMPKERFSAEFPKEGPSILRIQQVVRGDSAAYFCASSLQETQYFGPGTRLLVL.